Below, 14 T cell receptor beta chains from the same sample are listed, as sequenced in a study of T cells in Graves' hyperthyroidism and ophthalmopathy. Amplification yielded TCR beta CDR3 regions, with RNA transcripts as the source. Using the HTBI primer set, a first-round RT-PCR was run on the TCR CDR3. One entry per CDR3 protein, called by TCRdb with MiXCR from the multiplex PCR reads. The table lists about 380,000 distinct CDR3 sequences, 15% to 20% of them singletons. The sequenced sample was blood. The receptors stem from a man aged 18 to 29 with Graves' ophthalmopathy.

This clonotype appeared many times. V and J are TRBV7-9 and TRBJ2-7; D gene uncertain. Germline-derived CDR1 and CDR2 are SEHNR and FQNEAQ (reference sequence). The length of the CDR3 is 11 residues. Trimming shortened V by 3 bases and J by 7 bases, and 7 bases separated the two germline ends. The DNA of the CDR3 is TGTGCCAGCAGCTTGGGGATGGAGCAGTACTTC. It yields the protein CASSLGMEQYF. Using reference TRBV7-9 and TRBJ2-7 for the parts outside the CDR3, the full variable domain is DTGVSQNPRHKITKRGQNVTFRCDPISEHNRLYWYRQTLGQGPEFLTYFQNEAQLEKSRLLSDRFSAERPKGSFSTLEIQRTEQGDSAMYLCASSLGMEQYFGPGTRLTVT.

The sample holds many counts of this clonotype. J is TRBJ1-5 and V is TRBV6-1; D not resolved. This CDR3 has 13 residues. Trimming cost V 9 bases and J 6 bases, with 15 bases left between them. CDR1 is MNHNS, CDR2 SASEGT, per germline. CDR3 sequence: CASPGIPGQPQHF. Written as DNA, the CDR3 is TGTGCCAGTCCCGGGATCCCGGGTCAGCCCCAGCATTTT.

This clonotype has at least ten counts. V is TRBV12-3 or TRBV12-4 and J is TRBJ1-6, with D perhaps matching TRBD1 (5 bases). Trimming shortened V by 1 base and J by 7 bases, and 8 bases separated the two germline ends. The CDR3 is 14 amino acids. The CDR3 sequence is CASSLGGWNSPLHF. In DNA form, the CDR3 reads TGTGCCAGCAGTTTAGGGGGGTGGAATTCACCCCTCCACTTT.

This clonotype came up a few times. The chain recombines TRBV7-7 with TRBJ2-5, with D perhaps TRBD1 or TRBD2 (5 bases each). V was pared by 1 base and J by 5 bases, with 14 bases between. The germline V gene encodes CDR1 SSHAT and CDR2 FNYEAQ (reference sequence). There are 15 residues in the CDR3. The CDR3 spells CASSLDRGAGETQYF. In DNA, the CDR3 is TGTGCCAGCAGCTTAGACCGTGGGGCGGGTGAGACCCAGTACTTC.

The CDR3, as DNA: TGTGCCACCAGTCCAGGGATTGGGGAGACCCAGTACTTC. Its protein is CATSPGIGETQYF. The chain combines TRBV24-1 with TRBJ2-5, with D perhaps TRBD1 (5 bases). The length of the CDR3 is 13 residues. V was shortened by 6 bases and J by 5 bases, with 12 bases between the two germline ends. Germline V gene sequence: CDR1 KGHDR, CDR2 SFDVKD.

This clonotype occurred a few times. This chain joins TRBV5-1 and TRBJ2-1, with 8 positions matching TRBD1. The germline gives CDR1 SGHRS, CDR2 YFSETQ. The CDR3 has 14 amino acids. The V segment lost 3 bases and the J segment 6 bases; nucleotides outside the gene matches: 5. The CDR3 nucleotides are TGCGCCAGCAGCTCCGGGACAGGCAGCAATGAGCAGTTCTTC. It specifies CASSSGTGSNEQFF. Using reference TRBV5-1 and TRBJ2-1 for the parts outside the CDR3, the full variable domain is KAGVTQTPRYLIKTRGQQVTLSCSPISGHRSVSWYQQTPGQGLQFLFEYFSETQRNKGNFPGRFSGRQFSNSRSEMNVSTLELGDSALYLCASSSGTGSNEQFFGPGTRLTVL.

This clonotype has only a few counts. This chain uses TRBV9 with TRBJ2-7; maybe TRBD2 (6 bases). The CDR3 totals 16 residues. V was pared by 3 bases and J by 4 bases, with 20 bases between. Germline V lookup: CDR1 SGDLS, CDR2 YYNGEE. Here the CDR3 DNA reads TGTGCCAGCAGCGCCGGAGGTGGCCCGGGAGTGTACGAGCAGTACTTC. This encodes CASSAGGGPGVYEQYF. The whole variable domain, filled in from reference TRBV9 and TRBJ2-7, reads DSGVTQTPKHLITATGQRVTLRCSPRSGDLSVYWYQQSLDQGLQFLIQYYNGEERAKGNILERFSAQQFPDLHSELNLSSLELGDSALYFCASSAGGGPGVYEQYFGPGTRLTVT.

The chain combines TRBV5-6 with TRBJ1-2; the match to TRBD1 covers 9 bases. The junction had 7 bases not matched to a gene; V was cut back by 0 bases and J by 4 bases. This CDR3 has 16 residues. CDR1 is SGHDT and CDR2 is YYEEEE in the germline V gene. The CDR3 spells CASSLDTGGASYGYTF. CDR3 DNA sequence: TGTGCCAGCAGCTTGGATACAGGGGGCGCGAGCTATGGCTACACCTTC.

Ten or more counts support this clonotype. The J gene is TRBJ2-7, the V gene TRBV7-2; D is tentatively TRBD1 or TRBD2 (5 bases each). V was trimmed by 6 bases and J by 3 bases, leaving 21 bases between them. The CDR3 runs to 16 residues. Per the germline V gene, CDR1 is SGHTA and CDR2 is FQGNSA. The CDR3 loop is CASSSIPGRAYYEQYF. In DNA, the CDR3 is TGTGCCAGCAGTTCTATTCCGGGACGAGCCTACTACGAGCAGTACTTC.

The rearrangement joins TRBV10-1 to TRBJ2-3, with D unresolved. The CDR3 is 14 residues long. Germline V gives CDR1 WNHNN, CDR2 SYGVQD (reference sequence). The V and J ends lost 2 bases and 1 base respectively, with 7 bases between them. The CDR3 spells CASSEVGRTDTQYF. As DNA, the CDR3 is TGCGCCAGCAGTGAGGTGGGCCGCACAGATACGCAGTATTTT.

This clonotype was observed at least ten times. The rearrangement links TRBV12-3 or TRBV12-4 to TRBJ2-3; D gene uncertain. This CDR3 contains 11 residues. V lost 6 bases to trimming and J lost 3 bases, with 4 bases between them. The CDR3 sequence is CASRVTDTQYF. In nucleotides, the CDR3 is TGTGCCAGCAGGGTGACAGATACGCAGTATTTT.

This clonotype has more than one count but fewer than ten. The CDR3 DNA reads as TGTGCCAGTAGTGAAGCGACAGGAATACCCTACGAGCAGTACTTC. Its translation is CASSEATGIPYEQYF. The J gene is TRBJ2-7, the V gene TRBV19; D perhaps matches TRBD1 (6 bases). V lost 5 bases and J lost 2, with 16 bases in between. The CDR3 length is 15 residues. Germline V gene data show CDR1 as LNHDA and CDR2 as SQIVND (reference sequence).

This clonotype was counted at least ten times. The rearrangement joins TRBV28 to TRBJ1-1; maybe TRBD1 (6 bases). This CDR3 region has 14 residues. Trimming stripped 5 bases from V and 1 base from J, with 11 bases between. Germline CDR1 and CDR2: MDHEN and SYDVKM. CDR3 protein: CASSPPGANTEAFF. CDR3 coding DNA: TGTGCCAGCAGTCCTCCGGGGGCGAACACTGAAGCTTTCTTT. Supplemented by reference TRBV28 and TRBJ1-1, the full variable domain reads DVKVTQSSRYLVKRTGEKVFLECVQDMDHENMFWYRQDPGLGLRLIYFSYDVKMKEKGDIPEGYSVSREKKERFSLILESASTNQTSMYLCASSPPGANTEAFFGQGTRLTVV.

There are many counts of this clonotype. In DNA, the CDR3 is TGTGCCAGCAGTTCAGCAACTATGACGAATGAAAAACTGTTTTTT. Amino acids: CASSSATMTNEKLFF. The chain carries TRBV6-2 or TRBV6-3 and TRBJ1-4; the D is unclear. Trimming removed 4 bases at V and 5 bases at J, with 14 bases between. The germline V gene has CDR1 MNHEY and CDR2 SVGEGT. This CDR3 has 15 amino acids.